Listed here are 10 T cell receptor beta chains from one sample, sequenced in a study of STAT5B mutations in CD4+ large granular lymphocyte leukemia. Profiling relied on immunoSEQ multiplex PCR, and the TCRdb table lists in-frame clones only, not all of them. The repertoire holds about 30,000 clones, with 60% to 80% as singletons. Sequenced material: CD4+ T cells from blood buffy coats. The receptors originated from a human donor in good health.

The V call is TRBV2, the J call TRBJ2-7, with TRBD1 matching 10 bases. CDR1 is SNHLY and CDR2 is FYNNEI in the germline V gene. CDR3 size: 15 residues. The J segment lost 2 bases and the V segment lost 4 bases, leaving 5 bases of the junction unmatched. The CDR3 DNA is TGTGCCAGCAGTGCAGGGACAGGGGTAGCCTACGAGCAGTACTTC. It encodes CASSAGTGVAYEQYF.

Worth noting for this clone: The same CDR3 is also encoded by other DNA sequences in this sample. V gene TRBV6-5 combines with J gene TRBJ2-2; D not certain. V was cut by 5 bases and J by 7 bases, with 14 bases left in between. The germline CDR1 and CDR2 sequences are MNHEY and SVGAGI. The CDR3 loop spans 14 amino acids. The CDR3 coding sequence is TGTGCCAGCAGTACCCCCGGAGACATCGGGGAGCTGTTTTTT. Translated, it gives CASSTPGDIGELFF.

The chain carries TRBV27 and TRBJ2-1; 9 bases fit TRBD1. Germline CDR1 is MNHEY and CDR2 is SMNVEV (reference sequence). Trimming cost V 6 bases and J 8 bases; bases outside gene matches: 11. This CDR3 region has 15 residues. The CDR3, as DNA: TGTGCCAGCAGGATCGGCGGGACAGGGCTGCATGAGCAGTTCTTC. Translated: CASRIGGTGLHEQFF.

This clone was picked up a small number of times. The chain uses TRBV11-1 and TRBJ1-2, with TRBD1 matching 7 bases. The CDR3 contains 15 residues. Trimming removed 0 bases from V and 2 bases from J; junction bases left unmatched: 3. Looked up from germline, CDR1 is SGHAT and CDR2 is FQDESV (reference sequence). The chain's CDR3 is CASSLAEGQNYGYTF. In DNA form, the CDR3 reads TGTGCCAGCAGCTTAGCGGAGGGACAGAACTATGGCTACACCTTC.

The V call is TRBV5-4, the J call TRBJ2-5; no reliable D call. This CDR3 contains 14 residues. CDR1 and CDR2 (germline): SGHNT, YYREEE (reference sequence). Deletions cut 0 bases from V and 5 bases from J, with 11 bases between. The CDR3, as DNA: TGTGCCAGCAGCTTGGGCGTCCCCCAGGAGACCCAGTACTTC. As protein: CASSLGVPQETQYF.

CDR3 in amino acids: CASRLGLAGGNEQFF. DNA of the CDR3: TGTGCCAGCAGACTTGGACTAGCGGGGGGTAATGAGCAGTTCTTC. The V gene is TRBV5-6, the J gene TRBJ2-1; 14 bases are shared with TRBD2. V gave up 5 bases and J gave up 7 bases; unmatched junction bases: 5. This CDR3 is built from 15 residues. CDR1 is SGHDT and CDR2 is YYEEEE in the germline V gene. The whole variable domain, filled in from reference TRBV5-6 and TRBJ2-1, reads DAGVTQSPTHLIKTRGQQVTLRCSPKSGHDTVSWYQQALGQGPQFIFQYYEEEERQRGNFPDRFSGHQFPNYSSELNVNALLLGDSALYLCASRLGLAGGNEQFFGPGTRLTVL.

The genes are TRBV7-2 and TRBJ1-1; 8 bases are shared with TRBD1. There are 17 residues in the CDR3. Germline V gene sequence: CDR1 SGHTA, CDR2 FQGNSA. V lost 2 bases, J lost 4 bases, and 12 bases stayed unmatched. CDR3 DNA sequence: TGTGCCAGCAGCTTAAACGGGGCAGGGGGCGCGCCCACTGAAGCTTTCTTT. Its protein product is CASSLNGAGGAPTEAFF. The entire variable domain, with the rest obtained from reference TRBV7-2 and TRBJ1-1, is as follows: GAGVSQSPSNKVTEKGKDVELRCDPISGHTALYWYRQSLGQGLEFLIYFQGNSAPDKSGLPSDRFSAERTGGSVSTLTIQRTQQEDSAVYLCASSLNGAGGAPTEAFFGQGTRLTVV.

This clone was picked up a small number of times. The chain has TRBV27 and TRBJ1-1; D uncertain. The germline V gene has CDR1 MNHEY and CDR2 SMNVEV (reference sequence). The V gene lost 0 bases and the J gene lost 10 bases, with 6 bases spanning the gap. CDR3 length equals 11 residues. The DNA of the CDR3 is TGTGCCAGCAGTTTATCTCCCGGAGCTTTCTTT. It encodes CASSLSPGAFF.

CDR3 sequence reads: CASSYLGVVDTQYF. The CDR3 nucleotides read TGTGCCAGCAGTTACCTCGGGGTTGTAGATACGCAGTATTTT. The gene calls are TRBV6-6 and TRBJ2-3; TRBD2 might be the D (5 bases). The CDR3 has 14 residues. The V end was cut by 2 bases, the J end by 5 bases, with 11 bases between. Germline V gives CDR1 MNHNY, CDR2 SVGAGI (reference sequence).

In its sample, this clone was seen a few times. CDR3 in amino acids: CASSLSGQGQPQHF. CDR3 bases: TGTGCCAGCAGCTTATCAGGGCAGGGTCAGCCCCAGCATTTT. J is TRBJ1-5 and V is TRBV7-9, with TRBD1 as a possible D gene (5 bases). Trimming removed 2 bases at V and 6 bases at J, with 11 bases between. The germline V gene encodes CDR1 SEHNR and CDR2 FQNEAQ (reference sequence). This CDR3 contains 14 residues.